This entry concerns a single TCR beta chain. This CDR3 has 15 residues. Germline CDR1 SGHRS, CDR2 YFSETQ. Deletions cut 0 bases from V and 0 bases from J, with 9 bases between. Template material for amplifying TCR beta CDR3 regions consisted of RNA transcripts. RT-PCR in the first round (using the HTBI primer set) targeted the TCR CDR3. TCRdb reprocessed the multiplex PCR reads with MiXCR, giving one entry per CDR3 protein. The table lists about 290,000 distinct CDR3 sequences, around 16% of them singletons, with around 33% in the top ten. The data stem from a study of T cells in Graves' hyperthyroidism and ophthalmopathy.

The J gene is TRBJ1-1, the V gene TRBV5-1, with D possibly matching TRBD1 (6 bases). Sequenced material: blood. This TCR was recovered from a man aged 25 to 40 with Graves' hyperthyroidism. The CDR3 DNA reads as TGCGCCAGCAGCTTGGGAGGGACACTGAACACTGAAGCTTTCTTT. As protein: CASSLGGTLNTEAFF.